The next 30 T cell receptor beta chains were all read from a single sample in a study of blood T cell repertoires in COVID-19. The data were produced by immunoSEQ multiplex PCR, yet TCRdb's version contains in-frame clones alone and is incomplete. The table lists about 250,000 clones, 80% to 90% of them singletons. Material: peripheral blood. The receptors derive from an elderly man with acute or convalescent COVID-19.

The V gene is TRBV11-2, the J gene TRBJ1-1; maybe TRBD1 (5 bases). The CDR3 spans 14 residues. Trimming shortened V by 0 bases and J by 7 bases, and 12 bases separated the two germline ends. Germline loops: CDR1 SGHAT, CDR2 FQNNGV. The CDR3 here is CASSLDIPDSEAFF. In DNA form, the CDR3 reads TGTGCCAGCAGCTTAGATATCCCCGACAGTGAAGCTTTCTTT. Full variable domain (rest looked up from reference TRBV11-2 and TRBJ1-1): EAGVAQSPRYKIIEKRQSVAFWCNPISGHATLYWYQQILGQGPKLLIQFQNNGVVDDSQLPKDRFSAERLKGVDSTLKIQPAKLEDSAVYLCASSLDIPDSEAFFGQGTRLTVV.

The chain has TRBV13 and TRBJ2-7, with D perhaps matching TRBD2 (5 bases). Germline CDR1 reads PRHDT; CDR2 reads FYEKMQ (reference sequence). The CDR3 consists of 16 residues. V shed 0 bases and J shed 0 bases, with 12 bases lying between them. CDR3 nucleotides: TGTGCCAGCAGCTTAGGACAGCGGCGGAGCTCCTACGAGCAGTACTTC. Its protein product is CASSLGQRRSSYEQYF.

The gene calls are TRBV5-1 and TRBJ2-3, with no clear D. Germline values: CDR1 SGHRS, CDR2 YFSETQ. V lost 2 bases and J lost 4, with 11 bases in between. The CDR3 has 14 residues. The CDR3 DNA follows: TGCGCCAGCAGCTTCCCTATATTGGCAGATACGCAGTATTTT. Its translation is CASSFPILADTQYF.

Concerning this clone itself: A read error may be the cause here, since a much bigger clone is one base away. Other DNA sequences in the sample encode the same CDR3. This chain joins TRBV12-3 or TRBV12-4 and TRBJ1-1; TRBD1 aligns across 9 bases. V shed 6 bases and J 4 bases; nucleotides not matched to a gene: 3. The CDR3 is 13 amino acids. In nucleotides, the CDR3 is TGTGCCAGCAGCCGGGACAGGGTCACTGAAGCTTTCTTT. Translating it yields CASSRDRVTEAFF.

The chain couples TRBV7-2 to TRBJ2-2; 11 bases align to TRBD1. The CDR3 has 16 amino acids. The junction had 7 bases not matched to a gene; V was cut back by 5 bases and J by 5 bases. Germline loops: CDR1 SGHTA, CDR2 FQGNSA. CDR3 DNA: TGTGCCAGCAGCCTCCAGGACAGGGGGCGTACCGGGGAGCTGTTTTTT. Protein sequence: CASSLQDRGRTGELFF.

The CDR3 is CASSYSSGYSNQPQHF. CDR3 nucleotide sequence: TGTGCCAGCAGTTACTCGAGCGGGTATAGCAATCAGCCCCAGCATTTT. The rearrangement joins TRBV6-2 or TRBV6-3 to TRBJ1-5, with no clear D. The CDR3 contains 16 residues. With 0 bases removed from V and 0 bases from J, the gap between germline ends came to 9 bases. Per the germline V gene, CDR1 is MNHEY and CDR2 is SVGEGT.

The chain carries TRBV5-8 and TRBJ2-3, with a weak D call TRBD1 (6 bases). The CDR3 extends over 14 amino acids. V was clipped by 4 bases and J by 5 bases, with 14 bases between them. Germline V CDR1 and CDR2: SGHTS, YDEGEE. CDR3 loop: CASSVQGSGDTQYF. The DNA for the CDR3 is TGTGCCAGCAGCGTACAGGGATCTGGAGATACGCAGTATTTT.

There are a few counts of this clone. DNA of the CDR3: TGTGCCAGCAGCTTAGATGCAGGGGTAAACTATGGCTACACCTTC. Its translation: CASSLDAGVNYGYTF. This sequence joins TRBV7-9 and TRBJ1-2; a weak D match, TRBD1 (6 bases). Trimming took off 1 base at V and 2 bases at J, with 11 bases between the two ends. The CDR3 loop spans 15 amino acids. Germline CDR1 is SEHNR and CDR2 is FQNEAQ (reference sequence).

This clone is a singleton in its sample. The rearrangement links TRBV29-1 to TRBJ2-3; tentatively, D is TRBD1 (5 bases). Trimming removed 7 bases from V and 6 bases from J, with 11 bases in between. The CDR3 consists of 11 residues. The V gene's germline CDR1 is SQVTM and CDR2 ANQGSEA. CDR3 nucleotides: TGCAGCGCCGACAGACAGGATACGCAGTATTTT. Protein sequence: CSADRQDTQYF.

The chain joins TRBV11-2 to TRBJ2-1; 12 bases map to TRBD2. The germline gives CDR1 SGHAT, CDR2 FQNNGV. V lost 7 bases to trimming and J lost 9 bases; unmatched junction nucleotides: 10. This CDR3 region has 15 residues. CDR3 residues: CASTPSGGAEVEQFF. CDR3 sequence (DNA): TGTGCCAGCACCCCTAGCGGGGGGGCCGAGGTTGAGCAGTTCTTC.

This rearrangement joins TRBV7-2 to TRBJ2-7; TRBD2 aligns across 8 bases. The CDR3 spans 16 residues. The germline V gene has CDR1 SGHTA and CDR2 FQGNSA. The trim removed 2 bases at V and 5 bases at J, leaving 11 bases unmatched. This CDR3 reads CASSLFGVAGRNEQYF. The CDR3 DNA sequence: TGTGCCAGCAGCTTATTTGGGGTAGCGGGACGTAACGAGCAGTACTTC.

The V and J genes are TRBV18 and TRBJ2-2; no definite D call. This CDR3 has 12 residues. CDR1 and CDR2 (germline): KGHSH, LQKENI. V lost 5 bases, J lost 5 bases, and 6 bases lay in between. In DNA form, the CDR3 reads TGTGCCAGCTCAGAGCTTACCGGGGAGCTGTTTTTT. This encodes CASSELTGELFF.

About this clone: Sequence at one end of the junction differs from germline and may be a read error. CDR3 nucleotide sequence: TGTGCCAGCAGCGAAGGGTCAGGGGGCACGGGCTACACCTTC. Translating it yields CASSEGSGGTGYTF. This chain connects TRBV6-1 to TRBJ1-2; 8 positions agree with TRBD1. The CDR3 is made up of 14 amino acids. The V gene's germline CDR1 is MNHNS and CDR2 SASEGT.

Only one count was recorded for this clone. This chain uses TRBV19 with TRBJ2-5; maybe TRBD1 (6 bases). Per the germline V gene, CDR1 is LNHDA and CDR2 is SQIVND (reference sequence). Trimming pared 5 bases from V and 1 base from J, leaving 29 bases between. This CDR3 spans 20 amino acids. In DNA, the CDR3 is TGTGCCAGTAGTCCACAGGGAAAGGTCGTCGGAAAGGGGGTCCAAGAGACCCAGTACTTC. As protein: CASSPQGKVVGKGVQETQYF.

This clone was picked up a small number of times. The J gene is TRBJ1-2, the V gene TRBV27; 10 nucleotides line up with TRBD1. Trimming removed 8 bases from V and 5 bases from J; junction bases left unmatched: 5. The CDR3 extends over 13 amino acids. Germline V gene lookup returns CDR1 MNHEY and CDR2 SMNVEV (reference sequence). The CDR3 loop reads CASARDRGYGYTF. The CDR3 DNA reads TGTGCCAGCGCGCGGGACAGGGGATATGGCTACACCTTC.

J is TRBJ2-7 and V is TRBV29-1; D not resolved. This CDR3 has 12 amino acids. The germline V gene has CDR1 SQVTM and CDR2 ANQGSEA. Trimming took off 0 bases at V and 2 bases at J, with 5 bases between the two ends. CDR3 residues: CSVEDLPYEQYF. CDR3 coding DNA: TGCAGCGTTGAAGATCTTCCCTACGAGCAGTACTTC.

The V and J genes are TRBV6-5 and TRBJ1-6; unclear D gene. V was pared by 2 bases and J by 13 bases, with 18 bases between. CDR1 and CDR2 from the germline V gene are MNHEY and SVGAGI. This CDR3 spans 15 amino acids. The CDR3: CASSYRGGLGSPLHF. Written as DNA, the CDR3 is TGTGCCAGCAGTTACCGGGGAGGCCTGGGGTCGCCCCTCCACTTT.

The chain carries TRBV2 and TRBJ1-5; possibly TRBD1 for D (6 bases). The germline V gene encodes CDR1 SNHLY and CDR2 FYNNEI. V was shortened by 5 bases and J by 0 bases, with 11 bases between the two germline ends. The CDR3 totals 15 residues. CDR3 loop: CASSSDSHSNQPQHF. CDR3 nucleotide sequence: TGTGCCAGCAGTTCGGACAGTCATAGCAATCAGCCCCAGCATTTT.

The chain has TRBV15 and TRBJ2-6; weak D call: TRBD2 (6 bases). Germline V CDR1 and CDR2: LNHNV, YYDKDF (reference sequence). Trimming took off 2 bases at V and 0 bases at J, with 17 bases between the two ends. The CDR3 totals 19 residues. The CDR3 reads CATSRPITGATSGANVLTF. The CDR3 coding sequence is TGTGCCACCAGCAGACCTATAACGGGAGCGACCTCTGGGGCCAACGTCCTGACTTTC.

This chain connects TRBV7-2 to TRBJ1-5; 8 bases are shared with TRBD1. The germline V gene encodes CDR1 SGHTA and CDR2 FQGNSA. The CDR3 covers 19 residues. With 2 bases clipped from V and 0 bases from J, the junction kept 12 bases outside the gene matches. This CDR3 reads CASSLNGRGLGGSNQPQHF. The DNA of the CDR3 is TGTGCCAGCAGCTTAAATGGCAGGGGGCTCGGGGGTAGCAATCAGCCCCAGCATTTT. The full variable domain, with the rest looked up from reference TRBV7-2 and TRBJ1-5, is GAGVSQSPSNKVTEKGKDVELRCDPISGHTALYWYRQSLGQGLEFLIYFQGNSAPDKSGLPSDRFSAERTGGSVSTLTIQRTQQEDSAVYLCASSLNGRGLGGSNQPQHFGDGTRLSIL.

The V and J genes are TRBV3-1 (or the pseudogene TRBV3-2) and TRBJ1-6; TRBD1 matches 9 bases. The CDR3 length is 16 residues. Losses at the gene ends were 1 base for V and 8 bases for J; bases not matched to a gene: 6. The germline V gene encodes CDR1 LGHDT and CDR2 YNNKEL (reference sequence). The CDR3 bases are TGTGCCAGCAGCCAAGTACTCTGGACAGGGGATTCACCCCTCCACTTT. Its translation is CASSQVLWTGDSPLHF.

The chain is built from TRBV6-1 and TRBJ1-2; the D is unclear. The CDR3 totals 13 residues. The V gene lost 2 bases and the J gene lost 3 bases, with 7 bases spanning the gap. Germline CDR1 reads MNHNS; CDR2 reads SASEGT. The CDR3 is CASSEFSYYGYTF. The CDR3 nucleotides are TGTGCCAGCAGTGAATTCAGTTACTATGGCTACACCTTC.

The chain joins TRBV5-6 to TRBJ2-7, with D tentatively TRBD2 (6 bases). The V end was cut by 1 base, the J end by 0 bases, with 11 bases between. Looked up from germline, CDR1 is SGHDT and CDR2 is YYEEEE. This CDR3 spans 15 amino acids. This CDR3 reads CASSLLAPSSYEQYF. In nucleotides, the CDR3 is TGTGCCAGCAGCTTGCTAGCGCCTAGCTCCTACGAGCAGTACTTC.

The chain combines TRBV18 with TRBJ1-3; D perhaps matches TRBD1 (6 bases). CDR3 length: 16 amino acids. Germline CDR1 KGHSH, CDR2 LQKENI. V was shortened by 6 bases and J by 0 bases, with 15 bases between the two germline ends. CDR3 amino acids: CASSNGGAYSGNTIYF. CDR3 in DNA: TGTGCCAGCTCGAACGGGGGGGCCTACTCTGGAAACACCATATATTTT. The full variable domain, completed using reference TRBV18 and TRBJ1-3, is NAGVMQNPRHLVRRRGQEARLRCSPMKGHSHVYWYRQLPEEGLKFMVYLQKENIIDESGMPKERFSAEFPKEGPSILRIQQVVRGDSAAYFCASSNGGAYSGNTIYFGEGSWLTVV.

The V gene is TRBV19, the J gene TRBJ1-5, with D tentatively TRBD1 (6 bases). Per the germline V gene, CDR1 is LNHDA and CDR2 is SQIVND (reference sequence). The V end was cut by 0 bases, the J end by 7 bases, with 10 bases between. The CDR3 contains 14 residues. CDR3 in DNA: TGTGCCAGTAGTATAGAACAGGGTCTACAGCCCCAGCATTTT. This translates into CASSIEQGLQPQHF.

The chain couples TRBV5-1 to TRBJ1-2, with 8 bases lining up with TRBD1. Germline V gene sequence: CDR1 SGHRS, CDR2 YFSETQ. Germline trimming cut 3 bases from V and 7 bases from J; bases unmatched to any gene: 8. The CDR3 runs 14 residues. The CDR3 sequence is CASSSDRAYVGYTF. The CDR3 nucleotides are TGCGCCAGCAGCTCGGACAGGGCCTATGTTGGCTACACCTTC.

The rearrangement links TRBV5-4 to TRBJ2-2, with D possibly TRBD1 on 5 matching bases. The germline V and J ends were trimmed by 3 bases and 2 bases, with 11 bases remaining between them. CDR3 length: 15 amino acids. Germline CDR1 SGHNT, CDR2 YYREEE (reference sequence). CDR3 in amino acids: CASSWGGYNTGELFF. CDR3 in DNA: TGTGCCAGCAGCTGGGGCGGTTATAACACCGGGGAGCTGTTTTTT.

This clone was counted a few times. The CDR3 coding sequence is TGCAGCGTTGAAGGGTCCGACAGGGGGTATTTCTTT. It encodes CSVEGSDRGYFF. The chain links TRBV29-1 to TRBJ1-1, with TRBD1 matching 9 bases. The length of the CDR3 is 12 residues. Germline V gives CDR1 SQVTM, CDR2 ANQGSEA. V lost 1 base and J lost 13; bases outside the gene matches: 7.

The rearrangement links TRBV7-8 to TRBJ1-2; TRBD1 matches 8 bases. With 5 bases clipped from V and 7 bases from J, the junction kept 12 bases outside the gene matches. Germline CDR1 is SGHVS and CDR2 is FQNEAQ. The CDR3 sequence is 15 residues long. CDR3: CASSPGEDRVFGYTF. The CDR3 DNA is TGTGCCAGCAGCCCAGGAGAGGACAGGGTTTTTGGCTACACCTTC.

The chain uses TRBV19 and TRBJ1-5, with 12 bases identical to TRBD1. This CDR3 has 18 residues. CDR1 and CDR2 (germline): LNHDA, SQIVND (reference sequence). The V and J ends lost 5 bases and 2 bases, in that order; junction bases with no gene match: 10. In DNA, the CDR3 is TGTGCCAGTAGTGCCCGGGACAGGGGGCGGCTGGGCAATCAGCCCCAGCATTTT. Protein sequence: CASSARDRGRLGNQPQHF.